The 17 T cell receptor beta chains below were found in one sample sequenced in a study of shared clonotypes between healthy human individuals. This table comes from immunoSEQ multiplex PCR, and its TCRdb copy is limited to in-frame clones, with some not included. The sample has approximately 2,200,000 clones; about 93% are singletons. The naive CD8 subset, CD45RO-negative cells positively selected for CCR7, excluded terminally differentiated effector memory CD45RA+ cells. Sequenced sample: naive CD8+ T cells from PBMCs. The receptors here all came from a man between 18 and 35 years old in good health. Some clones in this sample may be carry-over from other donors' samples.

A remark on this clone: The same CDR3 is also encoded by other DNA sequences in this sample. The J gene is TRBJ2-3, the V gene TRBV4-1, with TRBD2 matching 7 bases. CDR1 and CDR2 (germline): MGHRA, YSYEKL. There are 14 residues in the CDR3. Trimming cost V 4 bases and J 0 bases; bases outside gene matches: 1. CDR3 sequence: CASSPGGSTDTQYF. For the CDR3, the DNA is TGCGCCAGCAGCCCGGGGGGTAGCACAGATACGCAGTATTTT.

V and J are TRBV6-1 and TRBJ1-2; D is uncertain. V dropped 8 bases and J dropped 3 bases, with 7 bases sitting between them. CDR3 length: 11 residues. Germline CDR1 is MNHNS and CDR2 is SASEGT. CDR3 loop: CASGKHYGYTF. The DNA for the CDR3 is TGTGCCAGCGGCAAACACTATGGCTACACCTTC.

The DNA for the CDR3 is TGTGCCAGCAGCTTAGGGGGGAGACCCAATCAGCCCCAGCATTTT. Amino acid sequence: CASSLGGRPNQPQHF. This chain joins TRBV13 and TRBJ1-5; D remains unclear. This CDR3 spans 15 amino acids. The V and J ends lost 0 bases and 3 bases respectively, with 9 bases between them. The germline V gene encodes CDR1 PRHDT and CDR2 FYEKMQ (reference sequence).

This rearrangement joins TRBV29-1 to TRBJ2-7, with D perhaps given as TRBD1 or TRBD2 (5 bases each). This CDR3 has 14 amino acids. Germline V CDR1 and CDR2: SQVTM, ANQGSEA. V shed 7 bases and J shed 6 bases, with 22 bases lying between them. The CDR3 here is CSAFHAASGGEQYF. The DNA for the CDR3 is TGCAGCGCTTTCCACGCCGCCAGTGGGGGCGAGCAGTACTTC.

The chain has TRBV27 and TRBJ1-2; TRBD1 is a possible D gene (5 bases). The V end lost 0 bases, the J end lost 2 bases, and 13 bases lay between the germline ends. Per germline, CDR1 MNHEY and CDR2 SMNVEV (reference sequence). CDR3 length: 16 amino acids. CDR3 nucleotides: TGTGCCAGCAGTTTATCGGGGACTTATCCCAACTATGGCTACACCTTC. The encoded protein is CASSLSGTYPNYGYTF.

V gene TRBV27 combines with J gene TRBJ1-5; TRBD1 matches at 9 bases. Germline CDR1 is MNHEY and CDR2 is SMNVEV (reference sequence). The V segment lost 2 bases and the J segment 5 bases; nucleotides outside the gene matches: 10. The CDR3 covers 17 residues. In DNA, the CDR3 is TGTGCCAGCAGTTTAAGGGGGACAGGGTTTTTTTATCAGCCCCAGCATTTT. Translated: CASSLRGTGFFYQPQHF.

This chain joins TRBV27 and TRBJ1-5; weak D call: TRBD1 (6 bases). Looked up from germline, CDR1 is MNHEY and CDR2 is SMNVEV (reference sequence). This CDR3 spans 16 amino acids. Trimming stripped 3 bases from V and 4 bases from J, with 16 bases between. The CDR3 DNA is TGTGCCAGCAGTTTGAGTTCAGGGGAGGTAAATCAGCCCCAGCATTTT. It translates to CASSLSSGEVNQPQHF.

The chain is built from TRBV9 and TRBJ1-1, with a weak D call TRBD1 (5 bases). CDR1 is SGDLS, CDR2 YYNGEE, per germline. This CDR3 is built from 14 residues. The germline V and J ends were trimmed by 4 bases and 5 bases, with 15 bases remaining between them. The CDR3 protein is CASSLSGLGTEAFF. CDR3 nucleotides: TGTGCCAGCAGCCTATCAGGGCTTGGAACTGAAGCTTTCTTT. Based on the CDR3 plus reference TRBV9 and TRBJ1-1, the full variable domain is DSGVTQTPKHLITATGQRVTLRCSPRSGDLSVYWYQQSLDQGLQFLIQYYNGEERAKGNILERFSAQQFPDLHSELNLSSLELGDSALYFCASSLSGLGTEAFFGQGTRLTVV.

The V and J genes are TRBV7-8 and TRBJ1-1, with a tentative D call TRBD1 (6 bases). From germline, CDR1 is SGHVS and CDR2 FQNEAQ. The germline V and J ends were trimmed by 4 bases and 6 bases, with 15 bases remaining between them. This CDR3 comprises 14 residues. The CDR3 loop is CASSSTGFGPEAFF. CDR3 in DNA: TGTGCCAGCAGCTCGACAGGTTTCGGACCTGAAGCTTTCTTT.

The chain is built from TRBV29-1 and TRBJ2-1; TRBD2 matches 10 bases. CDR1 is SQVTM and CDR2 is ANQGSEA in the germline V gene. This CDR3 has 17 residues. J lost 4 bases, V lost 0 bases, and 9 bases had no gene match. This CDR3 is CSVEEGAGGLLYNEQFF. DNA for the CDR3: TGCAGCGTTGAAGAGGGAGCGGGAGGGCTTCTTTACAATGAGCAGTTCTTC.

About this clone: Other DNA sequences from this sample encode an identical CDR3 as well. The chain combines TRBV19 with TRBJ2-3; D is ambiguous. CDR3 length: 15 residues. Germline loops: CDR1 LNHDA, CDR2 SQIVND (reference sequence). Trimming stripped 5 bases from V and 1 base from J, with 13 bases between. In DNA form, the CDR3 reads TGTGCCAGTAGTTTTTCCGGGTTAGGCACAGATACGCAGTATTTT. Its protein is CASSFSGLGTDTQYF.

The rearrangement links TRBV5-8 to TRBJ1-1; D uncertain. CDR3 length: 13 amino acids. Germline lookup yields CDR1 SGHTS and CDR2 YDEGEE. Trimming stripped 0 bases from V and 7 bases from J, with 10 bases between. The CDR3 coding sequence is TGTGCCAGCAGCTTGGGAGGTCGGATTGAAGCTTTCTTT. Translated: CASSLGGRIEAFF. The complete variable domain, with remaining parts taken from reference TRBV5-8 and TRBJ1-1, reads EAGVTQSPTHLIKTRGQQATLRCSPISGHTSVYWYQQALGLGLQFLLWYDEGEERNRGNFPPRFSGRQFPNYSSELNVNALELEDSALYLCASSLGGRIEAFFGQGTRLTVV.

CDR3 sequence (DNA): TGTGCCAGCAGGTCAGGGGGCAATCAGCCCCAGCATTTT. This encodes CASRSGGNQPQHF. J is TRBJ1-5 and V is TRBV28, with D perhaps TRBD1 (6 bases). There are 13 residues in the CDR3. In germline, CDR1 is MDHEN, CDR2 SYDVKM. Trimming stripped 6 bases from V and 2 bases from J, with 8 bases between.

The V and J genes are TRBV6-5 and TRBJ2-7; the D is unclear. The CDR3 is 16 amino acids. Germline loops: CDR1 MNHEY, CDR2 SVGAGI. V lost 0 bases and J lost 6, with 18 bases in between. Here the CDR3 DNA reads TGTGCCAGCAGTTACTCGAGTAAGGTTTTTCGGGCCGAGCAGTACTTC. Protein: CASSYSSKVFRAEQYF.

The chain employs TRBV7-5 and TRBJ1-5; TRBD1 is the table's D call and was not checked against the DNA. TRBV7-5 is a documented pseudogene. The CDR3 spans 17 residues. DNA of the CDR3: TGTGCCAGAAGCGATAAAGGACAGAATGAAAGCAATCAGCCCCAGCATTTT. Translating gives CARSDKGQNESNQPQHF.

The gene calls are TRBV12-5 and TRBJ2-5; tentatively, D is TRBD2 (6 bases). Germline CDR1 and CDR2: LGHNT and FRNRAP. With 8 bases removed from V and 2 bases from J, the gap between germline ends came to 12 bases. This CDR3 spans 13 amino acids. The CDR3 DNA reads TGTGCTAGTTCCGCGGGGTGGCAAGAGACCCAGTACTTC. The encoded protein is CASSAGWQETQYF. Complete variable domain (other parts from reference TRBV12-5 and TRBJ2-5): DARVTQTPRHKVTEMGQEVTMRCQPILGHNTVFWYRQTMMQGLELLAYFRNRAPLDDSGMPKDRFSAEMPDATLATLKIQPSEPRDSAVYFCASSAGWQETQYFGPGTRLLVL.

The rearrangement joins TRBV4-1 to TRBJ1-2; D is perhaps TRBD1 (5 bases). Trimming pared 3 bases from V and 5 bases from J, leaving 19 bases between. Germline V gene lookup returns CDR1 MGHRA and CDR2 YSYEKL. The CDR3 has 16 residues. CDR3 protein: CASSQRDGAASYGYTF. The CDR3, as DNA: TGCGCCAGCAGCCAGAGAGATGGGGCAGCGAGTTATGGCTACACCTTC.